The present TCR beta chain was sequenced within a study of blood T cell repertoires in COVID-19. Per the authors' pipeline: Amplification with reference gene primers provided the estimates of nucleated cell counts. The table came from immunoSEQ multiplex PCR; TCRdb's copy has only in-frame clones and leaves some out. The DNA gave D and trimming, while V, J and clone size come from that table. The sample carries about 100,000 clones, approximately 90% recorded once. J was trimmed by 5 bases and V by 3 bases; bases with no gene match: 8. There are 15 residues in the CDR3. Germline assignment: CDR1 SGHNT and CDR2 YYREEE (reference sequence).

The sequenced sample was peripheral blood. The V call is TRBV5-4, the J call TRBJ2-1, with TRBD1 matching 7 bases. This receptor was taken from a man aged 55-75 years with acute or convalescent COVID-19. CDR3 nucleotides: TGTGCCAGCAGCTCACAGACAGGGACCCACAATGAGCAGTTCTTC. Encoded protein: CASSSQTGTHNEQFF.